The 26 T cell receptor beta chains presented below share a single source sample, sequenced in a study of T cells after yellow fever vaccination. TCRdb fed the 5' RACE reads into MiXCR, producing one record per CDR3 protein. The sample lists hundreds of thousands of distinct CDR3 sequences, approximately 3.9% occurring once. The sequences come from PBMCs, collected on the day of the yellow fever booster vaccination. The receptors originated from a man between 18 and 29 years old who received the YFV17D yellow fever vaccine.

This clonotype was counted many times. The chain recombines TRBV12-3 or TRBV12-4 with TRBJ2-3; D remains ambiguous. The CDR3 is made up of 14 amino acids. The ends were cut back, 7 bases at V and 2 bases at J, with 13 bases in the middle. The CDR3: CASTITDATDTQYF. The CDR3 region has the DNA TGTGCCAGCACAATCACGGACGCCACAGATACGCAGTATTTT.

V gene TRBV5-6 combines with J gene TRBJ1-1; maybe TRBD1 (6 bases). The CDR3 has 15 amino acids. The V and J ends lost 0 bases and 4 bases respectively, with 13 bases between them. CDR1 and CDR2 from the germline V gene are SGHDT and YYEEEE. The CDR3 here is CASSLAAGVFTEAFF. CDR3 sequence (DNA): TGTGCCAGCAGCTTGGCGGCAGGGGTTTTCACTGAAGCTTTCTTT.

Ten or more counts support this clonotype. The gene calls are TRBV7-9 and TRBJ1-2; perhaps TRBD1 as D (5 bases). From germline, CDR1 is SEHNR and CDR2 FQNEAQ (reference sequence). V gave up 4 bases and J gave up 1 base, with 16 bases separating them. The CDR3 consists of 16 residues. DNA for the CDR3: TGTGCCAGCAGCTCCGAAGATCCGGGGCATAACTATGGCTACACCTTC. Protein sequence: CASSSEDPGHNYGYTF.

There are many counts of this clonotype. The chain is built from TRBV7-9 and TRBJ2-2; D is ambiguous. Germline lookup yields CDR1 SEHNR and CDR2 FQNEAQ (reference sequence). The length of the CDR3 is 12 residues. Trimming removed 4 bases from V and 5 bases from J, with 5 bases in between. In nucleotides, the CDR3 is TGTGCCAGCAGCTATCTTACCGGGGAGCTGTTTTTT. Encoded protein: CASSYLTGELFF.

In this sample, this clonotype turned up a few times. The chain links TRBV3-1 to TRBJ2-1; D may be TRBD1 or TRBD2 (5 bases each). In germline, CDR1 is LGHDT, CDR2 YNNKEL (reference sequence). Between the trimmed V and J ends, which lost 2 bases and 15 bases, there was a span of 17 bases. The CDR3 is 13 amino acids. This CDR3 reads CASSQNLGDRWFF. CDR3 nucleotides: TGTGCCAGCAGCCAAAACTTGGGGGACCGTTGGTTCTTC.

This clonotype has only a few counts. The CDR3 DNA follows: TGTGCCAGCAGCCTGGGACAGGGTGGTTTCGACGAGCAGTACTTC. This sequence encodes CASSLGQGGFDEQYF. The chain carries TRBV7-2 and TRBJ2-7; 9 bases align to TRBD1. Germline loops: CDR1 SGHTA, CDR2 FQGNSA. V lost 5 bases and J lost 5; bases outside the gene matches: 10. This CDR3 is built from 15 residues.

The chain carries TRBV28 and TRBJ2-7; a weak D match, TRBD2 (5 bases). Trimming took off 5 bases at V and 6 bases at J, with 23 bases between the two ends. The CDR3 sequence is 16 residues long. From germline, CDR1 is MDHEN and CDR2 SYDVKM. Here the CDR3 reads CASSPPRGNPASEQYV. The CDR3 DNA reads TGTGCCAGCAGTCCGCCCCGGGGAAACCCTGCAAGCGAGCAGTACGTC.

This clonotype appeared many times. The chain has TRBV27 and TRBJ2-1, with a tentative D call TRBD1 (5 bases). CDR3 length: 15 residues. Germline-derived CDR1 and CDR2 are MNHEY and SMNVEV (reference sequence). Trimming left V 6 bases short and J 6 bases short, with 18 bases between. The CDR3 nucleotides read TGTGCCAGCAGCGCGCTCCTCAGGGCTGGCAATGAGCAGTTCTTC. Translated, it gives CASSALLRAGNEQFF.

This clonotype was observed many times. The rearrangement joins TRBV4-2 to TRBJ2-5; 10 bases agree with TRBD2. This CDR3 comprises 15 residues. The V and J ends lost 5 bases and 2 bases, in that order; junction bases with no gene match: 5. Looked up from germline, CDR1 is LGHNA and CDR2 is YNFKEQ. The CDR3 here is CASSYTTSGQETQYF. In DNA form, the CDR3 reads TGTGCCAGCAGCTACACGACTAGCGGGCAAGAGACCCAGTACTTC.

This clonotype has ten or more counts. This rearrangement joins TRBV29-1 to TRBJ2-5; D remains unclear. CDR3 size: 14 residues. V dropped 2 bases and J dropped 5 bases, with 15 bases sitting between them. CDR1 is SQVTM and CDR2 is ANQGSEA in the germline V gene. For the CDR3, the DNA is TGCAGCGTTGAATACACCCTGGAAGGGGAGACCCAGTACTTC. Encoded protein: CSVEYTLEGETQYF.

The table lists this clonotype with many counts. The V and J genes are TRBV5-1 and TRBJ2-3; weak D call: TRBD1 (6 bases). The CDR3 runs to 14 residues. Germline V CDR1 and CDR2: SGHRS, YFSETQ. V dropped 3 bases and J dropped 5 bases, with 13 bases sitting between them. The CDR3 bases are TGCGCCAGCAGCTCAGGGGAGTCGGGAGATACGCAGTATTTT. Residues: CASSSGESGDTQYF.

This clonotype occurred a few times. This sequence joins TRBV6-1 and TRBJ1-6, with D maybe TRBD1 (5 bases). Germline V gene data show CDR1 as MNHNS and CDR2 as SASEGT. V lost 1 base to trimming and J lost 9 bases, with 10 bases between them. There are 14 residues in the CDR3. The CDR3: CASSEEGFGSPLHF. For the CDR3, the DNA is TGTGCCAGCAGTGAAGAGGGGTTTGGTTCACCCCTCCACTTT.

This clonotype occurred many times. The chain uses TRBV12-3 or TRBV12-4 and TRBJ2-5; D could derive from TRBD1 or TRBD2 (6 bases each). Trimming removed 4 bases from V and 4 bases from J, with 13 bases in between. The CDR3 loop spans 14 amino acids. CDR3 DNA sequence: TGTGCCAGCAGTTCCGGGGGCCGGGGAGAGACCCAGTACTTC. This gives the protein CASSSGGRGETQYF.

This clonotype was counted between two and nine times. CDR3 DNA: TGTGCCACCTGTACTAGTCCAGGTTACGAGCAGTACGTC. Amino acids: CATCTSPGYEQYV. J is TRBJ2-7 and V is TRBV10-3, with D tentatively TRBD2 (5 bases). V was clipped by 10 bases and J by 4 bases, with 17 bases between them. The CDR3 has 13 amino acids. Germline values: CDR1 ENHRY, CDR2 SYGVKD.

About this clonotype itself: One junction end does not reproduce the germline sequence, and a read error may be involved. The chain uses TRBV20-1 and TRBJ1-3; no clear D. CDR1 DFQATT and CDR2 SNEGSKA come from the germline V gene (reference sequence). The CDR3 consists of 12 residues. For the CDR3, the DNA is TGCAGTGCTAGAGATCCTGGGAACACCATATATTTT. It encodes CSARDPGNTIYF.

This chain links TRBV6-5 with TRBJ2-1; D is possibly TRBD1 (5 bases). The CDR3 spans 15 residues. Germline CDR1 is MNHEY and CDR2 is SVGAGI. The V and J ends lost 2 bases and 5 bases respectively, with 13 bases between them. CDR3 sequence: CASSYRGAGDNEQFF. The CDR3 DNA is TGTGCCAGCAGTTACCGTGGGGCCGGAGACAATGAGCAGTTCTTC.

This clonotype was detected a few times. This chain links TRBV5-1 with TRBJ2-3; D might be TRBD2 (6 bases). The CDR3 totals 15 residues. CDR1 is SGHRS and CDR2 is YFSETQ in the germline V gene. V was pared by 1 base and J by 0 bases, with 9 bases between. The CDR3: CASSLLRGSTDTQYF. Here the CDR3 DNA reads TGCGCCAGCAGCTTGCTGCGGGGAAGCACAGATACGCAGTATTTT.

In this sample, this clonotype turned up many times. At one of its ends the junction is not consistent with the germline gene, which may arise from a read error. The rearrangement links TRBV7-3 to TRBJ1-2, with TRBD1 as a possible D gene (5 bases). The CDR3 has 14 amino acids. CDR1 is SGHTA and CDR2 is FQGTGA in the germline V gene. CDR3 sequence reads: CASGEGDGLNGYTF. In DNA form, the CDR3 reads TGTGCCAGCGGGGAAGGGGACGGATTAAATGGATACACCTTC.

The chain recombines TRBV5-4 with TRBJ2-1; 12 bases are a match to TRBD2. Germline V lookup: CDR1 SGHNT, CDR2 YYREEE (reference sequence). J was trimmed by 1 base and V by 2 bases; bases with no gene match: 13. The CDR3 totals 20 residues. The CDR3 nucleotides read TGTGCCAGCAGCTTAGCAAAGACTAGCGGGGGCGTGGGGTCCTACAATGAGCAGTTCTTC. Translation: CASSLAKTSGGVGSYNEQFF.

There are a few counts of this clonotype. The J gene is TRBJ1-4, the V gene TRBV5-1; maybe TRBD1 (5 bases). From germline, CDR1 is SGHRS and CDR2 YFSETQ. CDR3 length: 13 amino acids. Trimming shortened V by 7 bases and J by 12 bases, and 19 bases separated the two germline ends. CDR3 region: CASLAMYGGELFF. The CDR3 DNA is TGCGCCAGCTTGGCAATGTATGGGGGAGAACTGTTTTTT.

This clonotype was counted at least ten times. The V gene is TRBV12-3 or TRBV12-4, the J gene TRBJ2-3, with D tentatively TRBD2 (7 bases). The CDR3 covers 15 residues. The V end lost 7 bases, the J end lost 3 bases, and 17 bases lay between the germline ends. The CDR3 DNA reads TGTGCCAGCACCTCTGTCGGGGGGCCGACAGATACGCAGTATTTT. Translated, it gives CASTSVGGPTDTQYF.

This clonotype came up many times. The chain is built from TRBV7-2 and TRBJ2-3, with 9 bases aligning to TRBD2. V lost 4 bases, J lost 6 bases, and 5 bases stayed unmatched. The CDR3 covers 14 residues. CDR1 and CDR2 (germline): SGHTA, FQGNSA. CDR3 in amino acids: CASSYSGGGDTQYF. The CDR3, as DNA: TGTGCCAGCAGCTATAGCGGGGGCGGGGATACGCAGTATTTT.

This sequence joins TRBV29-1 and TRBJ1-3; tentatively, D is TRBD1 (5 bases). V was clipped by 6 bases and J by 0 bases, with 15 bases between them. CDR3 size: 15 residues. Per the germline V gene, CDR1 is SQVTM and CDR2 is ANQGSEA. The CDR3 protein is CSVAGVGGSGNTIYF. The CDR3 nucleotides are TGCAGCGTGGCCGGGGTTGGGGGCTCTGGAAACACCATATATTTT.

This clonotype was seen repeatedly, ten times or more. The chain combines TRBV2 with TRBJ2-1; 12 nucleotides align to TRBD2. The CDR3 length is 16 residues. J was trimmed by 1 base and V by 6 bases; bases with no gene match: 4. Per the germline V gene, CDR1 is SNHLY and CDR2 is FYNNEI. The DNA for the CDR3 is TGTGCCAGCAGCCGGACTAGCGGGGAATCCTACAATGAGCAGTTCTTC. Amino acid sequence: CASSRTSGESYNEQFF.

Many counts were recorded for this clonotype. The chain recombines TRBV12-3 or TRBV12-4 with TRBJ2-1; a weak D match, TRBD2 (6 bases). This CDR3 has 12 residues. With 5 bases removed from V and 10 bases from J, the gap between germline ends came to 12 bases. The CDR3 protein is CASSQPGLEQFF. The CDR3 bases are TGTGCCAGCAGTCAACCGGGACTGGAGCAGTTCTTC.

This clonotype was counted a few times. The rearrangement links TRBV4-3 to TRBJ2-1, with D maybe TRBD1 (6 bases). There are 17 residues in the CDR3. Trimming removed 0 bases from V and 2 bases from J, with 14 bases in between. CDR1 and CDR2 (germline): LGHNA, YSLEER. The CDR3 DNA follows: TGCGCCAGCAGCCAAGACGCCTCCCAGGGGCCCTACAATGAGCAGTTCTTC. It codes for CASSQDASQGPYNEQFF.